This TCR beta chain was captured by sequencing in a study of glioma-infiltrating T cells. Study-wide findings and caveats: Gliomas, especially low-grade, showed above-expected tissue-blood divergence; non-neoplastic patients showed below.

As to this clonotype: Its antigen is still unknown.

The germline V gene has CDR1 LGHDT and CDR2 YNNKEL (reference sequence). The CDR3 is 14 amino acids. V was clipped by 5 bases and J by 10 bases, with 15 bases between them. Amplification of TCR alpha and beta CDR3 regions from RNA used iRepertoire nested multiplex PCR. TCRdb recomputed calls from the multiplex PCR reads with MiXCR, one row per CDR3 protein. The data contain 95,000 to 110,000 distinct CDR3 sequences, 29% of them seen just once; the ten biggest clones take up about 40%. This receptor was identified in a human donor with low-grade glioma or glioblastoma, undergoing nonglioma brain surgery, or in good health (not recorded which). The rearrangement joins TRBV3-1 to TRBJ1-6; D remains unclear. Sequencing used glioma tissue, nonneoplastic brain tissue, or PBMCs (not recorded which). CDR3 amino acids: CASSEISDGSPLHF. The CDR3 coding sequence is TGTGCCAGCAGCGAAATCAGTGATGGATCACCCCTCCACTTT.